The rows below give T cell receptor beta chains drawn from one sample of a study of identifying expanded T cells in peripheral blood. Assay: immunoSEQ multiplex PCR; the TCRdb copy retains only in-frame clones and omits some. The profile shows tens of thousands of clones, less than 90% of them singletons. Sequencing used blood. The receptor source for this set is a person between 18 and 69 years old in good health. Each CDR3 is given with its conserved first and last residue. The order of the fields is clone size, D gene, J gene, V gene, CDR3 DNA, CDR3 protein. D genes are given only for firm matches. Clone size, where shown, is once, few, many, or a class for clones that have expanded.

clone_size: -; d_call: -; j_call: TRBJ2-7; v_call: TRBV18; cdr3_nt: TGTGCCAGCTCCCTGGGTGCCCACGTCATGTACGAGCAGTACTTC; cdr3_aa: CASSLGAHVMYEQYF
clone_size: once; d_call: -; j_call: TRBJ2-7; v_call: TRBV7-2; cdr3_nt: TGTGCCAGCAGCTTACAGTCCGGCGTGTCTAGCTACGAGCAGTACTTC; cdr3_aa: CASSLQSGVSSYEQYF
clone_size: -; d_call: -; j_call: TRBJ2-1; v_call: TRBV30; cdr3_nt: TGTGCCTGGACATGGTTGGGGTCCTACAATGAGCAGTTCTTC; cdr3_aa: CAWTWLGSYNEQFF
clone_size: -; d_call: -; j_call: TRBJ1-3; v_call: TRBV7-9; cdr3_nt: TGTGCCAGCAGCTTAGCCCTAGCAGGGACTGGAAACACCATATATTTT; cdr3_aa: CASSLALAGTGNTIYF
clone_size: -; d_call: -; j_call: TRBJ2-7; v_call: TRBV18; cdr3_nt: TGTGCCAGCTCACCCAGGGGACAAGAAGGCGAGCAGTACTTC; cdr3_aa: CASSPRGQEGEQYF
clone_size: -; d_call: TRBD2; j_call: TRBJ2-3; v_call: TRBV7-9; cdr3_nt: TGTGCCAGCAGCTGGTTGGGGGGGTTCGTGACAGCCCAAGATACGCAGTATTTT; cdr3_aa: CASSWLGGFVTAQDTQYF
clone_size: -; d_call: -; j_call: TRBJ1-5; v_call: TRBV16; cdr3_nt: TGTGCCAGCAGCCAATCAGGGGGCAATCAGCCCCAGCATTTT; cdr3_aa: CASSQSGGNQPQHF
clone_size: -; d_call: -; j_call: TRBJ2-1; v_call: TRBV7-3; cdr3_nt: TGTGCCAGCAGCTTCTTGCCGGGGAATGAGCAGTTCTTC; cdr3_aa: CASSFLPGNEQFF
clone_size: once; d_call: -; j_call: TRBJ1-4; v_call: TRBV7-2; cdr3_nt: TGTGCCAGCAGCTCAACGGGAGTGAATGAAAAACTGTTTTTT; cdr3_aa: CASSSTGVNEKLFF
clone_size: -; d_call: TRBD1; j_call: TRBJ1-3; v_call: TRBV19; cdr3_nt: TGTGCCAGTAGTATCCTGATGTGGGGGACAGGGTCTGGAAACACCATATATTTT; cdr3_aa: CASSILMWGTGSGNTIYF
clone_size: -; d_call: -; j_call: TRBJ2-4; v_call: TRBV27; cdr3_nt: TGTGCCAGCAGTTTATCGCTTACGGCCAAAAACATTCAGTACTTC; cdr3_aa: CASSLSLTAKNIQYF
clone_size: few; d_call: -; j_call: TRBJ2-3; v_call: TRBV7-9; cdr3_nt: TGTGCCAGCAGCTCCGGATCAGGGTTTTCAGATACGCAGTATTTT; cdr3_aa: CASSSGSGFSDTQYF
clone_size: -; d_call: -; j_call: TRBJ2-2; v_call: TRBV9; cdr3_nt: TGTGCCAGCAGCGTAGATCCTGGCGGGACGGTCACCACCGGGGAGCTGTTTTTT; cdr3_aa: CASSVDPGGTVTTGELFF
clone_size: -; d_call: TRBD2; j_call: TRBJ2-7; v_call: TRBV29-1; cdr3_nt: TGCAGCGTCCTAGGAGCGGGAGTAGTAGACGAGCAGTACTTC; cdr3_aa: CSVLGAGVVDEQYF
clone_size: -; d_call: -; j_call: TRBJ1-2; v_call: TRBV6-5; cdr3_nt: TGTGCCAGCAGTTACAGTGTCCAGGGGTCTGGCTACACCTTC; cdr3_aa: CASSYSVQGSGYTF
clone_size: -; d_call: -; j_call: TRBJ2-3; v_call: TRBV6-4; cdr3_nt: TGTGCCAGCAGAACCCTACGCCGAGGGTGGGGGTGTTGG; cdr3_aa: CASRTLRRGWGCW
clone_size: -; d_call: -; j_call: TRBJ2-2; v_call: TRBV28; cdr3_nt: TGTGCCAGCAGTTTAAATCCGACCGGGGAGCTGTTTTTT; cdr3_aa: CASSLNPTGELFF